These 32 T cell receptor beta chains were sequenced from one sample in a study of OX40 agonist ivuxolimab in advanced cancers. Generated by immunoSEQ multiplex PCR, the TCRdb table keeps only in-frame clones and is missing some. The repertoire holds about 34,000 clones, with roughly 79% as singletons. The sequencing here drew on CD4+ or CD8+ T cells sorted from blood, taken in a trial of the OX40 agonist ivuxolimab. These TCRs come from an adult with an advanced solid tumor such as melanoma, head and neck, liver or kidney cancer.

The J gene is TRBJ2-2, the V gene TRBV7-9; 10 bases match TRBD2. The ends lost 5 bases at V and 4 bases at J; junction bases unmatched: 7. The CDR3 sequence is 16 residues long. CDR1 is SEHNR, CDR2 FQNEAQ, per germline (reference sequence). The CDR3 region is CASSARTSGFTGELFF. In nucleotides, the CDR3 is TGTGCCAGCAGCGCTCGGACTAGCGGATTCACCGGGGAGCTGTTTTTT.

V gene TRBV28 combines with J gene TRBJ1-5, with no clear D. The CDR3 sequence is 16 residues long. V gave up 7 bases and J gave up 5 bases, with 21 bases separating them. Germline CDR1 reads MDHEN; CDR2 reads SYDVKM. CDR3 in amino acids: CASTPWSGAKDQPQHF. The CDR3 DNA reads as TGTGCCAGCACCCCTTGGTCAGGAGCTAAGGATCAGCCCCAGCATTTT.

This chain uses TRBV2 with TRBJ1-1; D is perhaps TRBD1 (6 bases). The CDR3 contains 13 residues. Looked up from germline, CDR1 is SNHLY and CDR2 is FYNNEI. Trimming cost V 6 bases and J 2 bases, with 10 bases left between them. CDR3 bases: TGTGCCAGCAGCTGGACAGTCAACACTGAAGCTTTCTTT. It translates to CASSWTVNTEAFF.

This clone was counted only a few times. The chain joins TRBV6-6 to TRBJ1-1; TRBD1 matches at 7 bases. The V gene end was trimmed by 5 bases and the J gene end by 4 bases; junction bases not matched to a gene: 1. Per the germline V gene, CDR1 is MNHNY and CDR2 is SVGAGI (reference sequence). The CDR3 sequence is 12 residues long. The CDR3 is CASSQGVTEAFF. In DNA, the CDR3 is TGTGCCAGCAGTCAGGGGGTCACTGAAGCTTTCTTT.

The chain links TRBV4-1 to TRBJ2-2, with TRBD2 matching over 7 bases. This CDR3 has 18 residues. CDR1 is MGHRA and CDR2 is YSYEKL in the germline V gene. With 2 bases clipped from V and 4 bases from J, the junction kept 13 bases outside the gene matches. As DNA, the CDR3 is TGCGCCAGCAGCCAACGGCAGGGAGGGACTCTTCTCACCGGGGAGCTGTTTTTT. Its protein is CASSQRQGGTLLTGELFF.

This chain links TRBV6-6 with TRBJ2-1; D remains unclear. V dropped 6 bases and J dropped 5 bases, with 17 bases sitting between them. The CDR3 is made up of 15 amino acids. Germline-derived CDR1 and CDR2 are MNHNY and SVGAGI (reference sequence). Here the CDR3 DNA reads TGTGCCAGCAGGGCGACTCCTCTAGGAGACAATGAGCAGTTCTTC. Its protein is CASRATPLGDNEQFF.

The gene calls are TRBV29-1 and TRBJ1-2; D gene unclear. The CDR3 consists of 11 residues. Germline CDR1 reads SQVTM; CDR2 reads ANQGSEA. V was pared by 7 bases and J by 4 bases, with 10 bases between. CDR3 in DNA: TGCAGCGCCTACTCCGGCTATGGCTACACCTTC. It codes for CSAYSGYGYTF.

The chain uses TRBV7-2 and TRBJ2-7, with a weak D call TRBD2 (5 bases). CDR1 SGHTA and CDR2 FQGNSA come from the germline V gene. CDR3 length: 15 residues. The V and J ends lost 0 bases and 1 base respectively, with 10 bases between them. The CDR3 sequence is CASSLAGTSSYEQYF. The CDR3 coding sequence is TGTGCCAGCAGCTTAGCCGGAACTAGTTCCTACGAGCAGTACTTC.

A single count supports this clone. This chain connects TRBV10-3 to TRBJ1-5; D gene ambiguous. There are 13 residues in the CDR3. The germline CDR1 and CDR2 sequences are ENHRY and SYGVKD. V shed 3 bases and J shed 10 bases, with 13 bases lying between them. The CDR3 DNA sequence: TGTGCCATCAGTGAAGACACCCGGGGACCCCAGCATTTT. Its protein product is CAISEDTRGPQHF.

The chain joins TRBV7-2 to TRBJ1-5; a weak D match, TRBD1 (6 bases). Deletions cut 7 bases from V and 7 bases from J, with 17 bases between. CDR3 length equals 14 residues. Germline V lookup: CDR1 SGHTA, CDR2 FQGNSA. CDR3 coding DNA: TGTGCCAGCAACAAATTGGCAGGGGCGCAGCCCCAGCATTTT. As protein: CASNKLAGAQPQHF.

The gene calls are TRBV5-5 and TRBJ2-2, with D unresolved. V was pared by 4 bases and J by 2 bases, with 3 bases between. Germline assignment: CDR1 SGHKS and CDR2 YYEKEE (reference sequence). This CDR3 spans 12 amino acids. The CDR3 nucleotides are TGTGCCAGCAGCCTTAACACCGGGGAGCTGTTTTTT. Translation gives CASSLNTGELFF.

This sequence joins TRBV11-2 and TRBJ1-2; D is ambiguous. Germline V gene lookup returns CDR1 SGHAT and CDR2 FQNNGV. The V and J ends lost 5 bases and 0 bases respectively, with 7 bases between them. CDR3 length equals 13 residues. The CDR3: CASSRSTNYGYTF. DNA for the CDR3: TGTGCCAGCAGCCGTTCAACTAACTATGGCTACACCTTC.

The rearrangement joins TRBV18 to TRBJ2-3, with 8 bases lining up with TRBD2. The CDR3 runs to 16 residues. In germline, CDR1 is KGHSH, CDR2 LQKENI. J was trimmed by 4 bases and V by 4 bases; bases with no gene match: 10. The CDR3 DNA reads TGTGCCAGCTCACGTACGGGGGGGCCTTTGTCAGATACGCAGTATTTT. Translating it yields CASSRTGGPLSDTQYF.

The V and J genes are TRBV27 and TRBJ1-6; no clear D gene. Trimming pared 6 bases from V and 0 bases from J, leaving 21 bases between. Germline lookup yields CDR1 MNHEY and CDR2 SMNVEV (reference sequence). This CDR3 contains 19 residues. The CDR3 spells CASSSLGRGTSSYNSPLHF. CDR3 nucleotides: TGTGCCAGCAGCTCATTAGGACGGGGAACAAGCTCCTATAATTCACCCCTCCACTTT.

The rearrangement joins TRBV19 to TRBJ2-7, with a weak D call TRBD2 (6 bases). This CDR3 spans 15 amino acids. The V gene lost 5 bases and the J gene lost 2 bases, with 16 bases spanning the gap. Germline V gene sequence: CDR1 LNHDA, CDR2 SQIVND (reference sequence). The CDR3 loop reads CASSQNIAAPYEQYF. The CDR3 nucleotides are TGTGCCAGTAGTCAAAACATAGCGGCTCCCTACGAGCAGTACTTC.

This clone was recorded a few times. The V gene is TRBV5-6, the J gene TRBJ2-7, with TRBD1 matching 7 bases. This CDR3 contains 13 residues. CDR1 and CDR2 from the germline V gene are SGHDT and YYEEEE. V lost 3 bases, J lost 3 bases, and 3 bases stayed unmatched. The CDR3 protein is CASSSRTGYEQYF. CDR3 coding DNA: TGTGCCAGCAGCTCCAGGACAGGCTACGAGCAGTACTTC.

CDR3 in DNA: TGTGCCAGCAGTTTATCCCGCAACAATCAGCCCCAGCATTTT. It translates to CASSLSRNNQPQHF. The chain is built from TRBV27 and TRBJ1-5, with D unclear. Looked up from germline, CDR1 is MNHEY and CDR2 is SMNVEV (reference sequence). This CDR3 is built from 14 residues. V dropped 0 bases and J dropped 3 bases, with 6 bases sitting between them.

CDR3 DNA: TGCGCCAGCAGCCGAACCGGTCCCAATGAGCAGTTCTTC. Translation: CASSRTGPNEQFF. The rearrangement uses TRBV5-1 and TRBJ2-1; no clear D gene. The germline V gene has CDR1 SGHRS and CDR2 YFSETQ. V lost 4 bases and J lost 6, with 11 bases in between. There are 13 residues in the CDR3. Combining the CDR3 with reference TRBV5-1 and TRBJ2-1 gives the whole variable domain KAGVTQTPRYLIKTRGQQVTLSCSPISGHRSVSWYQQTPGQGLQFLFEYFSETQRNKGNFPGRFSGRQFSNSRSEMNVSTLELGDSALYLCASSRTGPNEQFFGPGTRLTVL.

The chain's CDR3 is CASSQDTGARGYTF. The CDR3 nucleotides read TGCGCCAGCAGCCAAGATACGGGGGCTCGGGGCTACACCTTC. The J gene is TRBJ1-2, the V gene TRBV4-3; possible D gene TRBD1, 6 bases. CDR3 length equals 14 residues. With 0 bases removed from V and 8 bases from J, the gap between germline ends came to 13 bases. Germline CDR1 is LGHNA and CDR2 is YSLEER.

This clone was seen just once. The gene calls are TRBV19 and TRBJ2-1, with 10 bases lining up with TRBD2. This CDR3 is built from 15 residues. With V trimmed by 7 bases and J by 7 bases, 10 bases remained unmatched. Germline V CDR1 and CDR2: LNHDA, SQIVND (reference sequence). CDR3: CASTRTSGILNEQFF. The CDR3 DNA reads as TGTGCCAGTACCAGGACTAGCGGCATCCTGAATGAGCAGTTCTTC. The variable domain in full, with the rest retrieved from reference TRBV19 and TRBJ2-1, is DGGITQSPKYLFRKEGQNVTLSCEQNLNHDAMYWYRQDPGQGLRLIYYSQIVNDFQKGDIAEGYSVSREKKESFPLTVTSAQKNPTAFYLCASTRTSGILNEQFFGPGTRLTVL.

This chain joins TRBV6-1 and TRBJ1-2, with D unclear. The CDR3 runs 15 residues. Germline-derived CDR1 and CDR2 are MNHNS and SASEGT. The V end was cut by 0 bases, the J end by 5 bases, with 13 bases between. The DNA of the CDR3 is TGTGCCAGCAGTGAAGCGCGGCAGCAAACGTATGGCTACACCTTC. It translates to CASSEARQQTYGYTF.

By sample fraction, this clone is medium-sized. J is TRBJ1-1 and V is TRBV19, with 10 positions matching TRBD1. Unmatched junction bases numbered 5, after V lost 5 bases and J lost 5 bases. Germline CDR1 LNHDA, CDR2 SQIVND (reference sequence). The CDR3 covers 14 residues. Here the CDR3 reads CASSAGTGVTEAFF. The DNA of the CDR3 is TGTGCCAGTAGTGCCGGGACAGGGGTTACTGAAGCTTTCTTT.

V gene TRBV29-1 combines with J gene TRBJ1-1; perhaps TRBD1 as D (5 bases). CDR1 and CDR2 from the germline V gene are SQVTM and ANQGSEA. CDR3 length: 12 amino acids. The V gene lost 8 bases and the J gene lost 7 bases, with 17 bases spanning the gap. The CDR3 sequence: CSCLGQGGEAFF. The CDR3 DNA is TGCAGCTGCTTGGGTCAGGGCGGTGAAGCTTTCTTT.

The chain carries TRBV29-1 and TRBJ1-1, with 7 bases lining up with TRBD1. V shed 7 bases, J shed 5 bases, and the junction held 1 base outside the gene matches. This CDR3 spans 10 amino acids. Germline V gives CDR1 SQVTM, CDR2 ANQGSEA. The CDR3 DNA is TGCAGCGCAGGGGGAACTGAAGCTTTCTTT. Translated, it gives CSAGGTEAFF.

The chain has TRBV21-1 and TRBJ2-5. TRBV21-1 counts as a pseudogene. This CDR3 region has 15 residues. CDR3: CASSSGTQNQETQYF. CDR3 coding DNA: TGTGCCAGCAGCTCCGGGACCCAAAATCAAGAGACCCAGTACTTC.

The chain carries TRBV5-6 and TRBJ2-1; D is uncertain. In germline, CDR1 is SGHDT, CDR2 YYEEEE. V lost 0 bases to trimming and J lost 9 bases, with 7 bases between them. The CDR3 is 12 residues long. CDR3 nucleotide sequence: TGTGCCAGCAGCTTGGGGGGTTTTGAGCAGTTCTTC. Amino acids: CASSLGGFEQFF.

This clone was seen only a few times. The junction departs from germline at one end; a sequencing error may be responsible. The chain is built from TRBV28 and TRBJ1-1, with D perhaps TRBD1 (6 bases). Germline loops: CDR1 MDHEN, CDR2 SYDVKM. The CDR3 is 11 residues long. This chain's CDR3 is CASSFTGFPFF. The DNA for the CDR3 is TGTGCCAGCAGTTTCACAGGGTTTCCATTTTTT.

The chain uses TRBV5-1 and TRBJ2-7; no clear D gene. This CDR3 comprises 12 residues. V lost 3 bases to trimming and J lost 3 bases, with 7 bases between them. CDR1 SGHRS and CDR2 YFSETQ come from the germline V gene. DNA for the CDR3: TGCGCCAGCAGCTCTAATATCTACGAGCAGTACTTC. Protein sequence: CASSSNIYEQYF.

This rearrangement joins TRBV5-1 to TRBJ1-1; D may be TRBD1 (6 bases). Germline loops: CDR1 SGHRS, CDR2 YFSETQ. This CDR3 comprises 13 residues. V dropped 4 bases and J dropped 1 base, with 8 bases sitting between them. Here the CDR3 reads CASSQDRNTEAFF. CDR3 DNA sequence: TGCGCCAGCAGCCAGGACAGGAACACTGAAGCTTTCTTT.

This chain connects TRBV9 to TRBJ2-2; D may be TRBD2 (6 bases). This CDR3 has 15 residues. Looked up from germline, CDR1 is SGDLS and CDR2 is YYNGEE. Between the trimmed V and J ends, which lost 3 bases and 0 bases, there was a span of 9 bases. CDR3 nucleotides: TGTGCCAGCAGCGGGGACTGGACGAACACCGGGGAGCTGTTTTTT. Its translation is CASSGDWTNTGELFF.

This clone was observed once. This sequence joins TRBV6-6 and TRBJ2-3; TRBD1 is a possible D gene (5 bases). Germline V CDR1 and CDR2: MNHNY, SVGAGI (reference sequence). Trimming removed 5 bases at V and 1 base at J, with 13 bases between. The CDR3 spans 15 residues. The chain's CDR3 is CASSLNLGGTDTQYF. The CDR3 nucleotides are TGTGCCAGCAGTCTGAACTTAGGGGGCACAGATACGCAGTATTTT.

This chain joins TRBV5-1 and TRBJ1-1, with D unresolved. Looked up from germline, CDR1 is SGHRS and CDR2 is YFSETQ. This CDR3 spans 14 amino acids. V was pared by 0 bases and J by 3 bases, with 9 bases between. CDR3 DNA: TGCGCCAGCAGCTTGGATGGCACCCACACTGAAGCTTTCTTT. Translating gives CASSLDGTHTEAFF. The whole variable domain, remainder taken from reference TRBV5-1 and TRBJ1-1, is KAGVTQTPRYLIKTRGQQVTLSCSPISGHRSVSWYQQTPGQGLQFLFEYFSETQRNKGNFPGRFSGRQFSNSRSEMNVSTLELGDSALYLCASSLDGTHTEAFFGQGTRLTVV.